The 11 T cell receptor beta chains in this list originate from one sample, sequenced in a study of OX40 agonist ivuxolimab in advanced cancers. Produced via immunoSEQ multiplex PCR; TCRdb's table is partial and in-frame only. Of 70,000 to 75,000 clones listed, roughly 84% are singletons. The sample consisted of CD4+ or CD8+ T cells sorted from blood, taken in a trial of the OX40 agonist ivuxolimab. The receptors were gathered from an adult with an advanced solid tumor such as melanoma, head and neck, liver or kidney cancer.

V is TRBV19 and J is TRBJ1-5; 11 nucleotides line up with TRBD1. The CDR3 length is 16 residues. Germline V gives CDR1 LNHDA, CDR2 SQIVND (reference sequence). The ends lost 2 bases at V and 3 bases at J; junction bases unmatched: 3. CDR3 in DNA: TGTGCCAGTAGTATATGGACAGGGGGCGTCAATCAGCCCCAGCATTTT. As protein: CASSIWTGGVNQPQHF.

CDR3: CASSPKDGQETQYF. The DNA for the CDR3 is TGTGCCAGCAGCCCCAAGGACGGACAAGAGACCCAGTACTTC. The rearrangement links TRBV5-8 to TRBJ2-5; the D is unclear. The V and J ends lost 4 bases and 2 bases respectively, with 12 bases between them. The germline gives CDR1 SGHTS, CDR2 YDEGEE. The CDR3 runs 14 residues. The complete variable domain, with remaining parts taken from reference TRBV5-8 and TRBJ2-5, reads EAGVTQSPTHLIKTRGQQATLRCSPISGHTSVYWYQQALGLGLQFLLWYDEGEERNRGNFPPRFSGRQFPNYSSELNVNALELEDSALYLCASSPKDGQETQYFGPGTRLLVL.

The chain has TRBV4-3 and TRBJ2-7; D tentatively reads TRBD1 or TRBD2 (5 bases each). The CDR3 consists of 15 residues. The V end was cut by 2 bases, the J end by 7 bases, with 18 bases between. Germline V gives CDR1 LGHNA, CDR2 YSLEER. The CDR3 loop is CASSQIGTGSFEQYF. CDR3 DNA: TGCGCCAGCAGCCAAATCGGGACCGGTTCCTTTGAGCAGTACTTC.

This chain joins TRBV29-1 and TRBJ2-6, with a tentative D call TRBD1 (5 bases). Trimming shortened V by 6 bases and J by 4 bases, and 10 bases separated the two germline ends. Germline lookup yields CDR1 SQVTM and CDR2 ANQGSEA. CDR3 length: 13 residues. The CDR3: CSVQVSGANVLTF. CDR3 nucleotide sequence: TGCAGCGTACAGGTGTCCGGGGCCAACGTCCTGACTTTC.

The chain is built from TRBV7-9 and TRBJ1-3; D is unclear. Per the germline V gene, CDR1 is SEHNR and CDR2 is FQNEAQ (reference sequence). V shed 8 bases and J shed 0 bases, with 14 bases lying between them. The CDR3 covers 15 residues. This CDR3 reads CASVTRGSSGNTIYF. The CDR3 DNA is TGTGCCAGCGTTACCCGGGGTAGCTCTGGAAACACCATATATTTT.

The genes are TRBV7-2 and TRBJ1-1; D remains unclear. CDR1 and CDR2 (germline): SGHTA, FQGNSA. This CDR3 contains 15 residues. V was pared by 0 bases and J by 0 bases, with 8 bases between. In nucleotides, the CDR3 is TGTGCCAGCAGCTTAGCCCGCGGAATGAACACTGAAGCTTTCTTT. It is translated as CASSLARGMNTEAFF. Complete variable domain (other parts from reference TRBV7-2 and TRBJ1-1): GAGVSQSPSNKVTEKGKDVELRCDPISGHTALYWYRQSLGQGLEFLIYFQGNSAPDKSGLPSDRFSAERTGGSVSTLTIQRTQQEDSAVYLCASSLARGMNTEAFFGQGTRLTVV.

The CDR3 sequence is CASSGVSYEQYF. The CDR3, as DNA: TGTGCCAGCAGCGGGGTATCCTACGAGCAGTACTTC. The J gene is TRBJ2-7, the V gene TRBV14; no firm D call. The CDR3 loop spans 12 amino acids. Germline CDR1 and CDR2: SGHDN and FVKESK. Trimming pared 5 bases from V and 1 base from J, leaving 6 bases between.

The gene calls are TRBV4-2 and TRBJ1-4; D ambiguous. The length of the CDR3 is 17 residues. Germline V gives CDR1 LGHNA, CDR2 YNFKEQ. Between the trimmed V and J ends, which lost 1 base and 0 bases, there was a span of 12 bases. The CDR3 is CASSQGRRPATNEKLFF. CDR3 bases: TGTGCCAGCAGCCAAGGACGGCGCCCAGCAACTAATGAAAAACTGTTTTTT.

This rearrangement joins TRBV7-2 to TRBJ2-5, with 8 bases aligning to TRBD2. The CDR3 spans 15 residues. J was trimmed by 3 bases and V by 2 bases; bases with no gene match: 5. The germline V gene encodes CDR1 SGHTA and CDR2 FQGNSA. CDR3 sequence (DNA): TGTGCCAGCAGCTTAAGTGGGACTAGTGAAGAGACCCAGTACTTC. This codes for CASSLSGTSEETQYF. The full variable domain, its missing parts supplied by reference TRBV7-2 and TRBJ2-5, is GAGVSQSPSNKVTEKGKDVELRCDPISGHTALYWYRQSLGQGLEFLIYFQGNSAPDKSGLPSDRFSAERTGGSVSTLTIQRTQQEDSAVYLCASSLSGTSEETQYFGPGTRLLVL.

Points on this clone: One end of the junction fails to match germline, which may point to a read error. J is TRBJ1-4 and V is TRBV7-9; 9 bases align to TRBD1. Germline CDR1 is SEHNR and CDR2 is FQNEAQ (reference sequence). This CDR3 has 11 amino acids. The DNA of the CDR3 is TGTGCCAGCAGCTCAGGACAGGGGTCCGTATTT. This codes for CASSSGQGSVF.

This chain connects TRBV19 to TRBJ2-7, with D perhaps TRBD1 (5 bases). There are 13 residues in the CDR3. V was shortened by 1 base and J by 3 bases, with 7 bases between the two germline ends. Germline V gives CDR1 LNHDA, CDR2 SQIVND (reference sequence). As DNA, the CDR3 is TGTGCCAGTAGTATAGGGGGCGGCTACGAGCAGTACTTC. It codes for CASSIGGGYEQYF.